This T cell receptor (beta chain) appears in the sequencing data of a study of monozygotic twins with inflammatory bowel disease. General observations from the study: Support for a single strong signal or clonotype associated with IBD was absent. Extra variability in the repertoires of patients may have come from differing immunosuppressive treatments.

Researchers ran eight separate cDNA reactions for each sample. Each UMI harboured a 6-nucleotide sample barcode and was appended via template switching. From the 5' RACE reads, TCRdb lists one entry per CDR3 protein and no DNA. The sample has around 450,000 distinct CDR3 sequences. A word on this clonotype: Its antigen is still unknown.

The receptor comes from a human donor with ulcerative colitis or Crohn's disease, or a healthy co-twin of an affected twin (not recorded which). What was sequenced was blood.

CDR3: CASRPNGRDEKLFF. This chain joins TRBV25-1 and TRBJ1-4. The CDR3 covers 14 residues. CDR1 and CDR2 (germline): MGHDK, SYGVNS.